This T cell receptor beta chain was recovered during a study of T cell responses to AZD1222 COVID-19 vaccine. The germline gives CDR1 SQVTM, CDR2 ANQGSEA. The CDR3 has 14 residues. V was clipped by 7 bases and J by 4 bases, with 18 bases between them. Details on this clone: Its matching antigen is unknown.

Findings and caveats of the study: Most donors were white British and more were female, and clonal diversity was possibly underestimated. Repertoire samples came only from after the peak T cell response. After two AZD1222 doses, spike-specific TCR breadth and depth rose versus day 0.

The repertoire was sequenced with immunoSEQ multiplex PCR; TCRdb's copy has only in-frame clones and lacks some. The repertoire consists of some 200,000 clones, with about 94% occurring once and the leading ten covering around 1.7%. The input for sequencing was peripheral blood, taken 28 days after the second dose of the MenACWY control vaccine. The chain uses TRBV29-1 and TRBJ2-3; possibly TRBD2 for D (6 bases). The sequence came from an adult who received the MenACWY meningococcal vaccine as a control. The CDR3 bases are TGCAGCGGAGGTGGAGGGGAAGTCGCAGATACGCAGTATTTT. It is translated as CSGGGGEVADTQYF.